This passage covers 26 T cell receptor beta chains from one sample sequenced in a study of T cells in Graves' hyperthyroidism and ophthalmopathy. From RNA transcripts, TCR beta CDR3 regions were amplified. HTBI primers were employed in a first-round RT-PCR of the TCR CDR3. One entry per CDR3 protein, called by TCRdb with MiXCR from the multiplex PCR reads. The sample gives roughly 700,000 distinct CDR3 sequences, 30% to 40% of which show up once; around 31% is in the top ten. The sample comprised blood. These receptors came from a woman in her thirties or forties with Graves' hyperthyroidism.

This chain links TRBV4-3 with TRBJ1-6, with a weak D call TRBD1 (6 bases). Germline CDR1 reads LGHNA; CDR2 reads YSLEER. The CDR3 has 19 residues. Trimming shortened V by 0 bases and J by 3 bases, and 18 bases separated the two germline ends. The CDR3 protein is CASSQDLYRADGYNSPLHF. In DNA, the CDR3 is TGCGCCAGCAGCCAAGACCTCTACAGGGCTGATGGCTATAATTCACCCCTCCACTTT.

In regard to this clonotype: Mismatch with germline at one junction end may stem from a read error. This rearrangement joins TRBV24-1 to TRBJ1-5; D remains unclear. Germline-derived CDR1 and CDR2 are KGHDR and SFDVKD. The CDR3 spans 17 residues. The CDR3 sequence is CASSTIPPGLGDQPQHF. The DNA of the CDR3 is TGTGCCAGCAGTACGATCCCCCCCGGTTTGGGCGATCAGCCCCAGCATTTT.

The chain has TRBV10-3 and TRBJ2-5; no definite D call. The germline V gene encodes CDR1 ENHRY and CDR2 SYGVKD. The CDR3 consists of 11 residues. Trimming took off 9 bases at V and 0 bases at J, with 5 bases between the two ends. CDR3 in DNA: TGTGCCATGGGGTACCAAGAGACCCAGTACTTC. This gives the protein CAMGYQETQYF.

This clonotype was detected only a few times. The V call is TRBV20-1, the J call TRBJ1-4, with TRBD1 as a possible D gene (6 bases). This CDR3 is 15 amino acids long. CDR1 is DFQATT and CDR2 is SNEGSKA in the germline V gene (reference sequence). V lost 5 bases and J lost 4, with 17 bases in between. The CDR3 region has the DNA TGCAGTGCTGGAGGCACAGGGATCTTTAATGAAAAACTGTTTTTT. It is translated as CSAGGTGIFNEKLFF.

This sequence joins TRBV15 and TRBJ2-3, with D perhaps TRBD1 (6 bases). This CDR3 is 15 amino acids long. Trimming removed 5 bases at V and 2 bases at J, with 14 bases between. Germline assignment: CDR1 LNHNV and CDR2 YYDKDF (reference sequence). CDR3 in DNA: TGTGCCACCAGCGTCCGGACAGAGGACACAGATACGCAGTATTTT. Protein sequence: CATSVRTEDTDTQYF.

The chain links TRBV5-6 to TRBJ2-2; D may be TRBD1 or TRBD2 (5 bases each). The CDR3 has 16 residues. Germline lookup yields CDR1 SGHDT and CDR2 YYEEEE. V shed 0 bases and J shed 6 bases, with 15 bases lying between them. The CDR3, as DNA: TGTGCCAGCAGCTTGGACCCGGGGCGCAGGTCCGGGGAGCTGTTTTTT. Translation gives CASSLDPGRRSGELFF.

This clonotype was counted ten times or more. A junction boundary mismatches the germline segment, possibly from a read error. The V and J genes are TRBV2 and TRBJ1-5; D remains ambiguous. Germline assignment: CDR1 SNHLY and CDR2 FYNNEI. This CDR3 has 13 amino acids. The CDR3 DNA sequence: TGTGCCAGCAATGAAGCCAGGAATCAGCCCCAGCATTTT. Translated: CASNEARNQPQHF.

Comment on this clonotype: The junction differs from germline at one of its ends, possibly a read error. The chain is built from TRBV28 and TRBJ1-4; D unresolved. CDR1 MDHEN and CDR2 SYDVKM come from the germline V gene. The CDR3 sequence is 14 residues long. CDR3 sequence: CASRNGDTNGKLFF. CDR3 bases: TGTGCCAGCAGGAATGGGGATACTAATGGAAAACTGTTTTTT.

This clonotype was seen repeatedly, ten times or more. The chain recombines TRBV29-1 with TRBJ1-1; D uncertain. V shed 7 bases and J shed 0 bases, with 12 bases lying between them. CDR3 length equals 13 residues. The V gene's germline CDR1 is SQVTM and CDR2 ANQGSEA. The CDR3 is CSGRRPLNTEAFF. As DNA, the CDR3 is TGCAGCGGTAGACGCCCGCTGAACACTGAAGCTTTCTTT.

Regarding this clonotype: With a much larger clone just one base away, this may be a read error. The CDR3 end shows no conserved phenylalanine or tryptophan, and so a read error is likely. This chain links TRBV7-9 with TRBJ1-6; the D is unclear. Trimming removed 4 bases at V and 6 bases at J, with 16 bases between. The CDR3 has 16 amino acids. Per the germline V gene, CDR1 is SEHNR and CDR2 is FQNEAQ (reference sequence). DNA for the CDR3: TGTGCCAGCAGCTCCAGTGGGGTAGGACTTAATTCACCCCTCCACTCT. Residues: CASSSSGVGLNSPLHS.

This clonotype has more than one count but fewer than ten. The chain joins TRBV5-4 to TRBJ1-3; D not resolved. The CDR3 extends over 16 amino acids. V lost 0 bases, J lost 3 bases, and 13 bases lay in between. Germline loops: CDR1 SGHNT, CDR2 YYREEE (reference sequence). The CDR3 here is CASSLAGKTYGNTIYF. The CDR3 DNA reads as TGTGCCAGCAGCTTGGCCGGCAAGACCTATGGAAACACCATATATTTT.

J is TRBJ2-7 and V is TRBV4-3; no reliable D call. From germline, CDR1 is LGHNA and CDR2 YSLEER. The V and J ends lost 1 base and 3 bases respectively, with 10 bases between them. The CDR3 totals 14 residues. CDR3: CASSQGGEYYEQYF. For the CDR3, the DNA is TGCGCCAGCAGCCAAGGCGGAGAGTACTACGAGCAGTACTTC.

Concerning this clonotype itself: This may be a read error, as it is one base from a much larger clone. The J gene is TRBJ1-3, the V gene TRBV19; D is unclear. Germline V CDR1 and CDR2: LNHDA, SQIVND (reference sequence). This CDR3 has 13 residues. V lost 2 bases, J lost 9 bases, and 11 bases lay in between. CDR3 amino acids: CASSIPGRSTIYF. CDR3 in DNA: TGTGCCAGTAGTATACCCGGGAGAAGCACCATATATTTT.

The chain is built from TRBV5-1 and TRBJ1-1; the D is unclear. Germline loops: CDR1 SGHRS, CDR2 YFSETQ. V was clipped by 4 bases and J by 0 bases, with 22 bases between them. The CDR3 extends over 18 amino acids. CDR3 DNA: TGCGCCAGCAGCCAAGATATAGTTCGGGAGACTATGAACACTGAAGCTTTCTTT. It specifies CASSQDIVRETMNTEAFF.

This clonotype showed up many times. The chain employs TRBV5-1 and TRBJ2-7, with unresolved D. This CDR3 region has 11 residues. Trimming cost V 4 bases and J 6 bases, with 8 bases left between them. CDR1 is SGHRS and CDR2 is YFSETQ in the germline V gene. This chain's CDR3 is CASSGPFEQYF. The CDR3 bases are TGCGCCAGCAGCGGCCCTTTCGAGCAGTACTTC. The complete variable domain, with remaining parts taken from reference TRBV5-1 and TRBJ2-7, reads KAGVTQTPRYLIKTRGQQVTLSCSPISGHRSVSWYQQTPGQGLQFLFEYFSETQRNKGNFPGRFSGRQFSNSRSEMNVSTLELGDSALYLCASSGPFEQYFGPGTRLTVT.

The chain employs TRBV2 and TRBJ1-1; D may be TRBD1 (5 bases). Germline V gene lookup returns CDR1 SNHLY and CDR2 FYNNEI. This CDR3 contains 13 residues. V lost 7 bases, J lost 3 bases, and 12 bases lay in between. CDR3 bases: TGTGCCAGCACCCGCGGGACCCACACTGAAGCTTTCTTT. This translates into CASTRGTHTEAFF.

This chain links TRBV10-3 with TRBJ1-3; TRBD1 matches at 7 bases. CDR1 and CDR2 (germline): ENHRY, SYGVKD. The junction had 16 bases not matched to a gene; V was cut back by 5 bases and J by 6 bases. This CDR3 is 17 amino acids long. CDR3 nucleotides: TGTGCCATCAGTTACCGTCTTCCGGGACAGCAGTCAAACACCATATATTTT. Amino acid sequence: CAISYRLPGQQSNTIYF.

This clonotype was found a few times. The chain employs TRBV28 and TRBJ2-5; 8 nucleotides match TRBD1. Germline trimming cut 4 bases from V and 4 bases from J; bases unmatched to any gene: 17. CDR3 length: 18 residues. CDR1 MDHEN and CDR2 SYDVKM come from the germline V gene. The CDR3 loop is CASSSARRQGKYLETQYF. The CDR3 nucleotides are TGTGCCAGCAGTTCGGCGAGAAGACAGGGGAAATACCTAGAGACCCAGTACTTC.

V gene TRBV28 combines with J gene TRBJ1-2, with D perhaps matching TRBD1 (5 bases). The CDR3 runs 13 residues. Trimming took off 3 bases at V and 3 bases at J, with 8 bases between the two ends. Germline CDR1 is MDHEN and CDR2 is SYDVKM. This CDR3 is CASSLDTYYGYTF. The CDR3 DNA is TGTGCCAGCAGTTTGGACACGTACTATGGCTACACCTTC.

This clonotype showed up many times. The chain recombines TRBV10-2 with TRBJ1-4; maybe TRBD1 (5 bases). Germline values: CDR1 WSHSY, CDR2 SAAADI. V was clipped by 2 bases and J by 4 bases, with 11 bases between them. The CDR3 loop spans 15 amino acids. CDR3 in amino acids: CASSELRDGNEKLFF. CDR3 bases: TGCGCCAGCAGTGAGCTCCGGGACGGTAATGAAAAACTGTTTTTT.

This clonotype was detected only a few times. The CDR3 nucleotides read TGTGCCAGCAGCTTACTAGCGTCTGAGCAGTTCTTC. It specifies CASSLLASEQFF. The chain employs TRBV7-2 and TRBJ2-7; the D gene is possibly TRBD2 (6 bases). The assigned J gene may be wrong: the sequence end matches TRBJ2-1 better. Germline values: CDR1 SGHTA, CDR2 FQGNSA. This CDR3 has 12 residues.

The rearrangement joins TRBV7-8 to TRBJ1-2; D remains ambiguous. The CDR3 sequence is 14 residues long. Germline lookup yields CDR1 SGHVS and CDR2 FQNEAQ. V was shortened by 5 bases and J by 1 base, with 11 bases between the two germline ends. This chain's CDR3 is CASSQSPGNYGYTF. The CDR3 nucleotides are TGTGCCAGCAGCCAATCGCCGGGTAACTATGGCTACACCTTC.

This clonotype was seen ten or more times. The chain employs TRBV12-3 or TRBV12-4 and TRBJ2-7; D is undetermined. The CDR3 is made up of 14 amino acids. The V end was cut by 4 bases, the J end by 5 bases, with 15 bases between. This CDR3 is CASSSIQIVNEQYF. The CDR3 region has the DNA TGTGCCAGCAGTTCAATCCAGATAGTTAACGAGCAGTACTTC.

This clonotype appeared a few times. The V call is TRBV7-9, the J call TRBJ2-3, with unresolved D. This CDR3 has 14 amino acids. V was trimmed by 5 bases and J by 1 base, leaving 10 bases between them. Germline CDR1 is SEHNR and CDR2 is FQNEAQ (reference sequence). The DNA for the CDR3 is TGTGCCAGCAGCCCATCGGTCGGCACAGATACGCAGTATTTT. Amino acids: CASSPSVGTDTQYF. Looking up the rest from reference TRBV7-9 and TRBJ2-3 gives the full variable domain: DTGVSQNPRHKITKRGQNVTFRCDPISEHNRLYWYRQTLGQGPEFLTYFQNEAQLEKSRLLSDRFSAERPKGSFSTLEIQRTEQGDSAMYLCASSPSVGTDTQYFGPGTRLTVL.

This clonotype showed up many times. The chain employs TRBV5-1 and TRBJ2-7; either TRBD1 or TRBD2 may supply D (5 bases each). The germline V gene encodes CDR1 SGHRS and CDR2 YFSETQ. The CDR3 sequence is 16 residues long. Trimming pared 0 bases from V and 5 bases from J, leaving 18 bases between. The CDR3 reads CASSLALPGTYDEQYF. The CDR3 DNA is TGCGCCAGCAGCTTGGCCTTACCGGGGACGTACGACGAGCAGTACTTC.

J is TRBJ2-7 and V is TRBV11-2; maybe TRBD2 (5 bases). The CDR3 extends over 15 amino acids. Germline V lookup: CDR1 SGHAT, CDR2 FQNNGV. V gave up 5 bases and J gave up 4 bases, with 18 bases separating them. The CDR3 region is CASSRLVGRDYEQYF. Here the CDR3 DNA reads TGTGCCAGCAGCCGACTTGTAGGGAGAGATTACGAGCAGTACTTC.